The 16 T cell receptor beta chains listed next were all sequenced from one sample in a study of PD-1 blockade in classical Hodgkin lymphoma. As for time point: cycle 4 day 1 (C4D1), after around six weeks of nivolumab. Each and every patient relapsed after autologous stem cell transplantation, and patients got differing brentuximab vedotin exposure. Negative selection with magnets was how CD8+ T cells were isolated from the thawed PBMCs. TCRdb keeps only in-frame clones here, not all; method: immunoSEQ multiplex PCR. Of roughly 20,000 clones listed, approximately 90% are singletons. The input for sequencing was CD8+ T cells from blood, taken before the fourth cycle of nivolumab. The receptors were gathered from a human donor with classical Hodgkin lymphoma.

V gene TRBV28 combines with J gene TRBJ1-4; 8 bases fit TRBD1. V shed 8 bases, J shed 4 bases, and the junction held 9 bases outside the gene matches. The CDR3 totals 15 residues. Germline CDR1 and CDR2: MDHEN and SYDVKM. CDR3 nucleotide sequence: TGTGCCAGCGTAGCGCGACAGGGGATTAATGAAAAACTGTTTTTT. It encodes CASVARQGINEKLFF.

The chain employs TRBV4-2 and TRBJ2-7, with D possibly being TRBD2 (5 bases). The germline V gene has CDR1 LGHNA and CDR2 YNFKEQ. V lost 2 bases to trimming and J lost 1 base, with 12 bases between them. The CDR3 loop spans 15 amino acids. The CDR3 loop is CASSQRREPSYEQYF. The CDR3, as DNA: TGTGCCAGCAGCCAAAGAAGGGAGCCGTCCTACGAGCAGTACTTC.

V and J are TRBV28 and TRBJ2-7; perhaps TRBD1 as D (6 bases). Germline V CDR1 and CDR2: MDHEN, SYDVKM. Trimming left V 6 bases short and J 4 bases short, with 19 bases between. The CDR3 extends over 15 amino acids. The CDR3 nucleotides are TGTGCCAGCAGCCGGATGGACAGTCCCCAGTACGAGCAGTACTTC. It translates to CASSRMDSPQYEQYF. Full variable domain (missing parts from reference TRBV28 and TRBJ2-7): DVKVTQSSRYLVKRTGEKVFLECVQDMDHENMFWYRQDPGLGLRLIYFSYDVKMKEKGDIPEGYSVSREKKERFSLILESASTNQTSMYLCASSRMDSPQYEQYFGPGTRLTVT.

V and J are TRBV2 and TRBJ2-1, with TRBD2 as a possible D gene (5 bases). The germline gives CDR1 SNHLY, CDR2 FYNNEI. V was clipped by 6 bases and J by 4 bases, with 16 bases between them. CDR3 size: 15 residues. CDR3 in amino acids: CASSGTSEEYNEQFF. The CDR3 nucleotides are TGTGCCAGCAGCGGTACATCGGAGGAATACAATGAGCAGTTCTTC.

This chain joins TRBV30 and TRBJ2-7; D not resolved. Deletions cut 1 base from V and 4 bases from J, with 5 bases between. This CDR3 spans 11 amino acids. CDR1 GTSNPN and CDR2 SVGIG come from the germline V gene (reference sequence). The CDR3 protein is CAWSGIYEQYF. The DNA for the CDR3 is TGTGCCTGGAGTGGGATATACGAGCAGTACTTC.

The chain has TRBV7-9 and TRBJ2-3; D remains ambiguous. This CDR3 is built from 12 residues. Deletions cut 2 bases from V and 4 bases from J, with 4 bases between. Germline loops: CDR1 SEHNR, CDR2 FQNEAQ (reference sequence). Here the CDR3 reads CASSLPADTQYF. DNA of the CDR3: TGTGCCAGCAGCTTACCGGCAGATACGCAGTATTTT.

The genes are TRBV5-1 and TRBJ1-4; the D gene is possibly TRBD1 (5 bases). Trimming left V 4 bases short and J 11 bases short, with 15 bases between. Germline loops: CDR1 SGHRS, CDR2 YFSETQ. The CDR3 runs 13 residues. CDR3 loop: CASSNPRDLKLFF. The CDR3 DNA reads as TGCGCCAGCAGCAATCCCCGGGACTTGAAACTGTTTTTT.

V gene TRBV27 combines with J gene TRBJ1-1; D might be TRBD1 (5 bases). This CDR3 has 17 residues. CDR1 MNHEY and CDR2 SMNVEV come from the germline V gene (reference sequence). Trimming stripped 1 base from V and 0 bases from J, with 15 bases between. The CDR3 DNA reads TGTGCCAGCAGTTTATGGTACCCGACAGAAATGAACACTGAAGCTTTCTTT. Translation gives CASSLWYPTEMNTEAFF.

This clone was counted only a few times. The chain links TRBV4-2 to TRBJ2-7, with 9 bases matching TRBD2. V shed 3 bases and J 4 bases; nucleotides not matched to a gene: 7. This CDR3 region has 15 residues. Looked up from germline, CDR1 is LGHNA and CDR2 is YNFKEQ. The CDR3, as DNA: TGTGCCAGCAGCCATGGGACTAGCAGTAATTACGAGCAGTACTTC. Protein product: CASSHGTSSNYEQYF.

This sequence joins TRBV29-1 and TRBJ1-2, with D perhaps TRBD1 (5 bases). V shed 0 bases and J shed 4 bases, with 24 bases lying between them. CDR1 SQVTM and CDR2 ANQGSEA come from the germline V gene. CDR3 length: 18 residues. CDR3: CSVEDTGGGEVWSYGYTF. DNA of the CDR3: TGCAGCGTTGAAGATACGGGCGGGGGTGAAGTATGGAGCTATGGCTACACCTTC. Looking up the rest from reference TRBV29-1 and TRBJ1-2 gives the full variable domain: SAVISQKPSRDICQRGTSLTIQCQVDSQVTMMFWYRQQPGQSLTLIATANQGSEATYESGFVIDKFPISRPNLTFSTLTVSNMSPEDSSIYLCSVEDTGGGEVWSYGYTFGSGTRLTVV.

The rearrangement joins TRBV5-1 to TRBJ2-3, with 11 bases identical to TRBD2. J gave up 5 bases and V 0 bases, and 11 bases lay outside the gene matches. Per germline, CDR1 SGHRS and CDR2 YFSETQ. The CDR3 has 18 amino acids. This CDR3 reads CASSLGQGSGRAGDTQYF. The CDR3 DNA sequence: TGCGCCAGCAGCTTGGGACAGGGTAGCGGGAGGGCCGGAGATACGCAGTATTTT.

The rearrangement joins TRBV27 to TRBJ1-1; 8 positions agree with TRBD1. J lost 3 bases, V lost 0 bases, and 3 bases had no gene match. Germline CDR1 reads MNHEY; CDR2 reads SMNVEV (reference sequence). The CDR3 spans 15 residues. The CDR3 loop is CASSLSRGLHTEAFF. CDR3 nucleotide sequence: TGTGCCAGCAGTTTATCCAGGGGGCTGCACACTGAAGCTTTCTTT.

Only one count was recorded for this clone. The rearrangement links TRBV6-6 to TRBJ1-1; 8 bases align to TRBD1. The germline gives CDR1 MNHNY, CDR2 SVGAGI (reference sequence). The CDR3 length is 12 residues. The junction had 2 bases not matched to a gene; V was cut back by 4 bases and J by 7 bases. CDR3 sequence (DNA): TGTGCCAGCAGTTCCGACAGGGGTGAAGCTTTCTTT. As protein: CASSSDRGEAFF.

As for this clone: No conserved phenylalanine or tryptophan is present at the end of the CDR3, so a read error is the likely explanation. This chain uses TRBV18 with TRBJ1-1; 9 nucleotides align to TRBD1. The germline CDR1 and CDR2 sequences are KGHSH and LQKENI. The CDR3 sequence is 14 residues long. V lost 4 bases, J lost 8 bases, and 8 bases stayed unmatched. CDR3 nucleotide sequence: TGTGCCAGCTCACAACCGGGACAGGGATGGGAAGCTTTCCTT. The encoded protein is CASSQPGQGWEAFL.

The chain carries TRBV7-3 and TRBJ2-1; 10 bases are shared with TRBD2. This CDR3 spans 19 amino acids. Germline trimming cut 2 bases from V and 7 bases from J; bases unmatched to any gene: 17. Germline assignment: CDR1 SGHTA and CDR2 FQGTGA. The CDR3 region has the DNA TGTGCCAGCAGCTTAGCGGGGCTAGCGGGAGTCAAGGGGCATAATGAGCAGTTCTTC. This gives the protein CASSLAGLAGVKGHNEQFF.

The chain carries TRBV6-1 and TRBJ1-5; 8 bases agree with TRBD1. Trimming took 2 bases from V and 4 from J; bases not matched to a gene: 7. CDR3 size: 16 residues. CDR1 and CDR2 (germline): MNHNS, SASEGT. The CDR3 region is CASSEIVRGPNQPQHF. The CDR3, as DNA: TGTGCCAGCAGTGAAATAGTCAGGGGGCCGAATCAGCCCCAGCATTTT.